This is a list of T cell receptor beta chains from one sample in a study of T cell responses to AZD1222 COVID-19 vaccine. Assay used: immunoSEQ multiplex PCR; TCRdb lists only in-frame clones, some missing. The data hold some 130,000 clones, with 90% to 95% observed a single time. This sample comprised peripheral blood, obtained on day 0 of AZD1222 vaccination. Receptors originate from an adult in good health. Each CDR3 is given with its conserved first and last residue. Each record gives: V gene, clone size, D gene, J gene, CDR3 protein, CDR3 DNA. The D gene is left open where the match is weak. Clone size, where shown, is once, few, many, or a class for clones that have expanded.

v_call: TRBV28
clone_size: once
d_call: -
j_call: TRBJ2-5
cdr3_aa: CASRSQGVETQYF
cdr3_nt: TGTGCCAGCAGGTCCCAGGGTGTGGAGACCCAGTACTTC

v_call: TRBV11-3
clone_size: -
d_call: TRBD1
j_call: TRBJ2-2
cdr3_aa: CASSLDKTGEITGELFF
cdr3_nt: TGTGCCAGCAGCTTAGACAAGACAGGGGAGATTACCGGGGAGCTGTTTTTT

v_call: TRBV15
clone_size: -
d_call: TRBD2
j_call: TRBJ2-5
cdr3_aa: CATSRGLADNQETQYF
cdr3_nt: TGTGCCACCAGCAGAGGACTAGCGGATAACCAAGAGACCCAGTACTTC

v_call: TRBV24-1
clone_size: -
d_call: -
j_call: TRBJ1-5
cdr3_aa: CATAQLYSNQPQHF
cdr3_nt: TGTGCCACCGCTCAACTTTATAGCAATCAGCCCCAGCATTTT

v_call: TRBV24-1
clone_size: -
d_call: -
j_call: TRBJ1-4
cdr3_aa: CATRGGTDEKLFF
cdr3_nt: TGTGCCACGCGGGGGGGGACCGATGAAAAACTGTTTTTT

v_call: TRBV30
clone_size: -
d_call: -
j_call: TRBJ1-4
cdr3_aa: CACGDMDEKLFF
cdr3_nt: TGTGCCTGCGGGGATATGGATGAAAAACTGTTTTTT

v_call: TRBV27
clone_size: -
d_call: -
j_call: TRBJ2-2
cdr3_aa: CASSLWSTGGLSPPGELFF
cdr3_nt: TGTGCCAGCAGTTTATGGTCGACAGGCGGTTTGAGTCCCCCCGGGGAGCTGTTTTTT

v_call: TRBV12-3/TRBV12-4
clone_size: -
d_call: -
j_call: TRBJ1-5
cdr3_aa: CASSLLVGGPQHF
cdr3_nt: TGTGCCAGCAGTTTACTAGTAGGGGGTCCCCAGCATTTT

v_call: TRBV6-5
clone_size: -
d_call: -
j_call: TRBJ1-2
cdr3_aa: CASSYSREYSGYTF
cdr3_nt: TGTGCCAGCAGTTACTCACGAGAATATAGTGGCTACACCTTC

v_call: TRBV25-1
clone_size: -
d_call: -
j_call: TRBJ1-3
cdr3_aa: CASSEDRRPLTGNTIYF
cdr3_nt: TGTGCCAGCAGTGAGGACAGACGCCCCCTGACCGGAAACACCATATATTTT

v_call: TRBV29-1
clone_size: -
d_call: -
j_call: TRBJ1-5
cdr3_aa: CSVDGGGGGQPQHF
cdr3_nt: TGCAGCGTTGATGGCGGGGGGGGAGGTCAGCCCCAGCATTTT